One T cell receptor beta chain is described in this entry. This record belongs to a study of blood T cell repertoires in COVID-19. Original methodology: Cell counts per sample came from amplifying reference gene primers. The data were produced by immunoSEQ multiplex PCR, yet TCRdb's version contains in-frame clones alone and is incomplete. The V and J calls and clone size are taken from that table; D and trimming were inferred from the DNA. The sample has fewer than 350,000 clones, approximately 88% seen once. The CDR3 contains 18 residues. Germline CDR1 reads SEHNR; CDR2 reads FQNEAQ (reference sequence). V lost 3 bases and J 4 bases, leaving 24 bases between the germline ends.

Sequencing used PBMCs or T cells enriched from blood (not recorded which). J is TRBJ2-5 and V is TRBV7-9; D might be TRBD2 (7 bases). The source is a man aged 60 to 75 who had recovered from COVID-19. The CDR3 sequence is CASSFWGRGGDRGETQYF. The DNA for the CDR3 is TGTGCCAGCAGCTTCTGGGGCAGGGGAGGGGATAGAGGAGAGACCCAGTACTTC.